The 2 T cell receptor beta chains in this list originate from one sample, sequenced in a study of response to subunit inactivated influenza vaccine. In TCRdb, the RT-PCR reads were re-called with MiXCR into one record per CDR3 protein. Of fewer than 650,000 distinct CDR3 sequences listed, around 13% are singletons. The material was PBMCs from blood, obtained 40 to 50 days after vaccination. The receptor set was obtained from a man aged 50 or older who received an inactivated influenza vaccine.

The chain uses TRBV4-3 and TRBJ2-3, with 11 positions matching TRBD2. V shed 0 bases, J shed 2 bases, and the junction held 7 bases outside the gene matches. The CDR3 has 18 residues. CDR1 is LGHNA and CDR2 is YSLEER in the germline V gene. In nucleotides, the CDR3 is TGCGCCAGCAGCCAAGATCCCCCTAGCGGGGGGTCCACAGATACGCAGTATTTT. This translates into CASSQDPPSGGSTDTQYF.

The chain links TRBV6-1 to TRBJ2-5; 10 nucleotides line up with TRBD2. The V gene end was trimmed by 5 bases and the J gene end by 2 bases; junction bases not matched to a gene: 11. The germline V gene encodes CDR1 MNHNS and CDR2 SASEGT. There are 17 residues in the CDR3. This CDR3 is CASSRTSGLGGQETQYF. The DNA for the CDR3 is TGTGCCAGCAGTCGGACTAGCGGACTAGGGGGGCAAGAGACCCAGTACTTC.